The next 28 T cell receptor beta chains were all read from a single sample in a study of memory CD4+ T cells and cytomegalovirus serostatus (dated by TCRdb to about 2019). Single viable CD3+CD4+CD8-CD45RO+ cells were sorted as memory CD4+ T cells on a FACSAria II. Library generation was performed with the immunoSEQ multiplex PCR assay. What TCRdb holds here is the immuneACCESS table cut down to in-frame rearrangements. Part of the clones is not present; checked against another copy, under half of the missing clones reflect an unresolved V gene, and the others are unexplained. The table for this sample lists 45,000 to 65,000 clones; 80% to 85% of them were counted only once. 1.3% to 1.5% of the sample rests with the top ten. Sequencing input: memory CD4+ T cells from blood. The receptors were sampled from an adult in good health and CMV-seropositive.

The rearrangement uses TRBV6-6 and TRBJ2-3; 7 nucleotides agree with TRBD1. The V and J ends lost 7 bases and 3 bases, in that order; junction bases with no gene match: 4. This CDR3 has 13 residues. Per the germline V gene, CDR1 is MNHNY and CDR2 is SVGAGI (reference sequence). The CDR3 region has the DNA TGTGCCAGCACCCGGGACAGTACAGATACGCAGTATTTT. Its protein is CASTRDSTDTQYF.

The J gene is TRBJ2-5, the V gene TRBV9, with TRBD2 as a possible D gene (7 bases). CDR3 length: 16 residues. CDR1 is SGDLS, CDR2 YYNGEE, per germline. The V gene lost 4 bases and the J gene lost 4 bases, with 20 bases spanning the gap. CDR3: CASSSSPRGAGETQYF. The CDR3 nucleotides are TGTGCCAGCAGCTCATCCCCCCGGGGGGCGGGAGAGACCCAGTACTTC.

A note on this clone: Distinct nucleotide sequences in the sample also encode this CDR3. The CDR3 bases are TGTGCCAGCTCACCAGGGACAGGGGGCTCAGAGACCCAGTACTTC. Its translation: CASSPGTGGSETQYF. This chain links TRBV18 with TRBJ2-5, with 12 bases fitting TRBD1. V lost 2 bases, J lost 4 bases, and 2 bases stayed unmatched. The CDR3 is made up of 15 amino acids. Germline CDR1 and CDR2: KGHSH and LQKENI.

This chain links TRBV27 with TRBJ1-6, with D hard to call. Germline-derived CDR1 and CDR2 are MNHEY and SMNVEV (reference sequence). The CDR3 runs 14 residues. V lost 8 bases and J 0 bases, leaving 8 bases between the germline ends. For the CDR3, the DNA is TGTGCCAGCCGCCTGAGCTCCTATAATTCACCCCTCCACTTT. Translating gives CASRLSSYNSPLHF.

J is TRBJ2-1 and V is TRBV19; TRBD2 is a possible D gene (5 bases). Germline CDR1 is LNHDA and CDR2 is SQIVND (reference sequence). Deletions cut 3 bases from V and 6 bases from J, with 18 bases between. This CDR3 contains 16 residues. CDR3 region: CASSILAPGVGNEQFF. CDR3 coding DNA: TGTGCCAGTAGTATCTTGGCGCCCGGGGTGGGCAATGAGCAGTTCTTC.

The V and J genes are TRBV12-1 and TRBJ2-2; the listed D gene, TRBD1, was not tested against the DNA. TRBV12-1 is annotated as a pseudogene. This CDR3 has 15 residues. CDR3 DNA: TGTGCCAGCAGCCTCACAGGGACCGGCACCGGGGAGCTGTTTTTT. Amino acid sequence: CASSLTGTGTGELFF.

This clone was observed a few times. The chain has TRBV11-2 and TRBJ1-1, with 12 bases that match TRBD1. Germline CDR1 is SGHAT and CDR2 is FQNNGV. Trimming removed 5 bases from V and 0 bases from J; junction bases left unmatched: 1. The CDR3 runs 15 residues. The CDR3: CASSGTGGMNTEAFF. The CDR3 DNA follows: TGTGCCAGCAGCGGGACAGGGGGCATGAACACTGAAGCTTTCTTT.

The chain's CDR3 is CASSPPGESGYTF. For the CDR3, the DNA is TGTGCCAGCAGCCCCCCAGGGGAGTCGGGCTACACCTTC. This chain links TRBV7-6 with TRBJ1-2; maybe TRBD1 (6 bases). This CDR3 comprises 13 residues. Trimming left V 5 bases short and J 8 bases short, with 15 bases between. Germline V gene sequence: CDR1 SGHVS, CDR2 FNYEAQ.

The V and J genes are TRBV11-3 and TRBJ2-3; D is undetermined. V lost 1 base and J 2 bases, leaving 4 bases between the germline ends. There are 13 residues in the CDR3. Germline V gene lookup returns CDR1 SGHNT and CDR2 YENEEA. The CDR3 coding sequence is TGTGCCAGCAGCTTAGTTGACACAGATACGCAGTATTTT. Amino acids: CASSLVDTDTQYF.

The rearrangement links TRBV6-6 to TRBJ2-4, with a possible D match to TRBD1 (5 bases). V was cut by 11 bases and J by 1 base, with 12 bases left in between. This CDR3 region has 13 residues. Germline V gene data show CDR1 as MNHNY and CDR2 as SVGAGI (reference sequence). This CDR3 is CAAQAGAKNIQYF. In nucleotides, the CDR3 is TGTGCCGCCCAGGCAGGGGCCAAAAACATTCAGTACTTC.

This clone was counted between two and nine times. In DNA, the CDR3 is TGCGCCAGCCGCTGGGACTACAATGAGCAGTTCTTC. Encoded protein: CASRWDYNEQFF. V usage is TRBV10-2 and J usage is TRBJ2-1; no definite D call. Germline lookup yields CDR1 WSHSY and CDR2 SAAADI. CDR3 length equals 12 residues. The V and J ends lost 8 bases and 3 bases respectively, with 8 bases between them.

This chain links TRBV30 with TRBJ2-5; no clear D gene. There are 13 residues in the CDR3. Trimming took off 2 bases at V and 4 bases at J, with 11 bases between the two ends. Germline V gene data show CDR1 as GTSNPN and CDR2 as SVGIG (reference sequence). CDR3 bases: TGTGCCTGGAGTCATCAAGTGGGAGAGACCCAGTACTTC. Residues: CAWSHQVGETQYF.

This clone was observed a few times. This chain uses TRBV6-1 with TRBJ1-4, with D perhaps matching TRBD1 (6 bases). The germline V and J ends were trimmed by 6 bases and 4 bases, with 9 bases remaining between them. Per the germline V gene, CDR1 is MNHNS and CDR2 is SASEGT. This CDR3 has 13 amino acids. In DNA form, the CDR3 reads TGTGCCAGCAGGCGGGACAATAATGAAAAACTGTTTTTT. Protein product: CASRRDNNEKLFF.

The chain is built from TRBV7-9 and TRBJ1-1; 10 bases agree with TRBD1. Germline assignment: CDR1 SEHNR and CDR2 FQNEAQ (reference sequence). After removal of 7 bases from V and 11 bases from J, the junction contained 10 bases not matched to a gene. The CDR3 sequence is 13 residues long. The CDR3 DNA sequence: TGTGCCAGCAACCGGGACAGGGGAATAGGGGCTTTCTTT. Translation: CASNRDRGIGAFF.

This rearrangement joins TRBV9 to TRBJ2-7; D is perhaps TRBD1 or TRBD2 (5 bases each). V lost 2 bases, J lost 3 bases, and 12 bases lay in between. CDR3 length equals 14 residues. Germline CDR1 reads SGDLS; CDR2 reads YYNGEE. The CDR3 nucleotides read TGTGCCAGCAGCGTCGCCATGGGGGTCTACGAGCAGTACTTC. Its protein product is CASSVAMGVYEQYF.

This clone was recorded a few times. The chain carries TRBV7-8 and TRBJ2-7; maybe TRBD2 (6 bases). The germline CDR1 and CDR2 sequences are SGHVS and FQNEAQ. Trimming removed 6 bases at V and 9 bases at J, with 15 bases between. CDR3 size: 12 residues. In DNA form, the CDR3 reads TGTGCCAGCAGTTCCCGATTGGAGGGGCAGTACTTC. Protein sequence: CASSSRLEGQYF.

The DNA of the CDR3 is TGCGCCAGCAGCCAGGAAGATCAGGGGTCCTACGAGCAGTACTTC. Its protein product is CASSQEDQGSYEQYF. The chain couples TRBV4-3 to TRBJ2-7; tentative D call: TRBD1 (6 bases). CDR3 size: 15 residues. CDR1 LGHNA and CDR2 YSLEER come from the germline V gene. V dropped 3 bases and J dropped 1 base, with 13 bases sitting between them.

The chain is built from TRBV25-1 and TRBJ2-5; TRBD1 matches at 8 bases. With V trimmed by 3 bases and J by 4 bases, 7 bases remained unmatched. The CDR3 totals 15 residues. Germline loops: CDR1 MGHDK, CDR2 SYGVNS. The CDR3 DNA is TGTGCCAGCAGTGACTGGACAGGGACTTTAGAGACCCAGTACTTC. Encoded protein: CASSDWTGTLETQYF. Full variable domain (remainder filled in from reference TRBV25-1 and TRBJ2-5): EADIYQTPRYLVIGTGKKITLECSQTMGHDKMYWYQQDPGMELHLIHYSYGVNSTEKGDLSSESTVSRIRTEHFPLTLESARPSHTSQYLCASSDWTGTLETQYFGPGTRLLVL.

This clone was seen only a few times. V and J are TRBV4-2 and TRBJ2-3, with D perhaps matching TRBD1 (5 bases). This CDR3 is built from 15 residues. CDR1 LGHNA and CDR2 YNFKEQ come from the germline V gene. Deletions cut 1 base from V and 3 bases from J, with 11 bases between. In nucleotides, the CDR3 is TGTGCCAGCAGCCAAGTAGACAGAAAGACAGATACGCAGTATTTT. Translating gives CASSQVDRKTDTQYF.

This clone was counted between two and nine times. The chain recombines TRBV19 with TRBJ2-2; TRBD1 matches at 9 bases. J was trimmed by 6 bases and V by 3 bases; bases with no gene match: 8. Germline V gene sequence: CDR1 LNHDA, CDR2 SQIVND (reference sequence). The CDR3 spans 16 residues. The CDR3 here is CASSIGTGNIPGELFF. Here the CDR3 DNA reads TGTGCCAGTAGTATTGGGACAGGGAATATTCCCGGGGAGCTGTTTTTT.

This rearrangement joins TRBV5-1 to TRBJ2-3; D uncertain. This CDR3 has 13 amino acids. The germline V gene has CDR1 SGHRS and CDR2 YFSETQ. With 1 base removed from V and 6 bases from J, the gap between germline ends came to 9 bases. The CDR3 sequence is CASSLQVGDTQYF. The CDR3, as DNA: TGCGCCAGCAGCTTGCAGGTTGGCGATACGCAGTATTTT.

The rearrangement joins TRBV30 to TRBJ1-3; D is ambiguous. The CDR3 has 14 residues. Trimming took 3 bases from V and 4 from J, leaving 13 bases between them. Germline CDR1 reads GTSNPN; CDR2 reads SVGIG (reference sequence). This CDR3 reads CAWRSGITGNTIYF. CDR3 nucleotides: TGTGCCTGGAGATCCGGGATAACGGGAAACACCATATATTTT.

This chain uses TRBV6-1 with TRBJ2-7, with TRBD2 matching over 9 bases. The CDR3 consists of 13 residues. CDR1 and CDR2 from the germline V gene are MNHNS and SASEGT. V was clipped by 6 bases and J by 2 bases; unmatched bases: 2. CDR3 loop: CASRAGGTYEQYF. The CDR3 region has the DNA TGTGCCAGCAGAGCGGGAGGCACCTACGAGCAGTACTTC.

This chain uses TRBV5-6 with TRBJ2-2; no clear D. CDR1 is SGHDT, CDR2 YYEEEE, per germline. V shed 0 bases and J shed 3 bases, with 12 bases lying between them. CDR3 length equals 16 residues. This CDR3 is CASSLEVGAYTGELFF. The CDR3 DNA sequence: TGTGCCAGCAGCTTGGAGGTCGGTGCGTACACCGGGGAGCTGTTTTTT. Based on the CDR3 plus reference TRBV5-6 and TRBJ2-2, the full variable domain is DAGVTQSPTHLIKTRGQQVTLRCSPKSGHDTVSWYQQALGQGPQFIFQYYEEEERQRGNFPDRFSGHQFPNYSSELNVNALLLGDSALYLCASSLEVGAYTGELFFGEGSRLTVL.

This clone was counted between two and nine times. The chain combines TRBV28 with TRBJ1-5; 8 positions match TRBD1. This CDR3 has 15 residues. With 3 bases clipped from V and 4 bases from J, the junction kept 5 bases outside the gene matches. CDR1 is MDHEN and CDR2 is SYDVKM in the germline V gene. In DNA form, the CDR3 reads TGTGCCAGCAGTTTCCAGGGGGCATCAAATCAGCCCCAGCATTTT. This encodes CASSFQGASNQPQHF.

The rearrangement joins TRBV5-6 to TRBJ2-5, with TRBD2 matching 9 bases. There are 14 residues in the CDR3. V lost 2 bases and J lost 5; bases outside the gene matches: 4. Germline V gene sequence: CDR1 SGHDT, CDR2 YYEEEE. CDR3 protein: CASSFGTSYETQYF. Written as DNA, the CDR3 is TGTGCCAGCAGCTTCGGGACTAGCTATGAGACCCAGTACTTC.

This chain connects TRBV19 to TRBJ2-3, with D unresolved. Germline V gene sequence: CDR1 LNHDA, CDR2 SQIVND (reference sequence). The CDR3 covers 17 residues. The germline V and J ends were trimmed by 2 bases and 0 bases, with 15 bases remaining between them. The CDR3 DNA follows: TGTGCCAGTAGTATAAGTCTCTGGGGTTGGAGCACAGATACGCAGTATTTT. Its translation is CASSISLWGWSTDTQYF. Drawing the rest from reference TRBV19 and TRBJ2-3, the complete variable domain is DGGITQSPKYLFRKEGQNVTLSCEQNLNHDAMYWYRQDPGQGLRLIYYSQIVNDFQKGDIAEGYSVSREKKESFPLTVTSAQKNPTAFYLCASSISLWGWSTDTQYFGPGTRLTVL.

The gene calls are TRBV18 and TRBJ1-4; D is undetermined. The CDR3 is made up of 11 amino acids. Between the trimmed V and J ends, which lost 6 bases and 8 bases, there was a span of 7 bases. The germline CDR1 and CDR2 sequences are KGHSH and LQKENI. CDR3 sequence (DNA): TGTGCCAGCTCCCGTGAAGAAAAACTGTTTTTT. It codes for CASSREEKLFF.